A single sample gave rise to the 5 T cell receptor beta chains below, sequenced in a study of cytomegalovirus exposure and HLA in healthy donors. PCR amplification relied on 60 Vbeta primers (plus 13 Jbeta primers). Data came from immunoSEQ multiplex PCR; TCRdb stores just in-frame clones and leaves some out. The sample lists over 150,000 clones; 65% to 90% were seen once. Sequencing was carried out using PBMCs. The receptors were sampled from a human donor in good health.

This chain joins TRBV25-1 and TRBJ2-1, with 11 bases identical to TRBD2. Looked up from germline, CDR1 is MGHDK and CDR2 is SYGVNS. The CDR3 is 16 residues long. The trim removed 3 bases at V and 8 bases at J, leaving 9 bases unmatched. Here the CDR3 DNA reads TGTGCCAGCAGTGATCAACGTAGCGGGGGGGTGCATGAGCAGTTCTTC. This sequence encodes CASSDQRSGGVHEQFF.

The CDR3 DNA is TGTGCCAGCAAAAACCGGGACTCGAATTCACCCCTCCACTTT. Its translation is CASKNRDSNSPLHF. V usage is TRBV6-1 and J usage is TRBJ1-6; perhaps TRBD1 as D (5 bases). Trimming shortened V by 7 bases and J by 7 bases, and 14 bases separated the two germline ends. Germline V gene lookup returns CDR1 MNHNS and CDR2 SASEGT. The CDR3 spans 14 residues.

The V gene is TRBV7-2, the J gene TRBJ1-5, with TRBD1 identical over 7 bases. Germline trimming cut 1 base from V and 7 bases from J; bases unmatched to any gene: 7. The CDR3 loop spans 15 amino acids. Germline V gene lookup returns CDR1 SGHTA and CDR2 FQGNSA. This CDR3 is CASSLGAGGGQPQHF. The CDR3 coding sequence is TGTGCCAGCAGCTTAGGGGCAGGGGGAGGACAGCCCCAGCATTTT.

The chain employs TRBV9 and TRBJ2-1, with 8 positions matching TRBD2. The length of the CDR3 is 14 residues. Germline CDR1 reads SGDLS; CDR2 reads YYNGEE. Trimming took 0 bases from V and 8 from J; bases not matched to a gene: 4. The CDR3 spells CASSVVGSGDEQFF. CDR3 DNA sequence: TGTGCCAGCAGCGTAGTAGGTAGCGGGGATGAGCAGTTCTTC.

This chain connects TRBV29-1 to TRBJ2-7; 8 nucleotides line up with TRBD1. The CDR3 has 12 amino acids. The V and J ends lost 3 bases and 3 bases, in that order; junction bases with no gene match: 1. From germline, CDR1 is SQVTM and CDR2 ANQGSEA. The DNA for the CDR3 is TGCAGCGTTGATGGGACAGGCTACGAGCAGTACTTC. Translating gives CSVDGTGYEQYF.